This passage covers 26 T cell receptor beta chains from one sample sequenced in a study of cytomegalovirus exposure and HLA in healthy donors. PCR primers comprised 60 Vbeta and 13 Jbeta primers. The assay was immunoSEQ multiplex PCR, and TCRdb's table has in-frame clones only and misses some. The sample has about 160,000 clones, nearly 80% seen once. The sequenced sample consisted of PBMCs. The receptors stem from a woman aged 45-60 years in good health and CMV-seropositive.

This clone showed up just once. Written as DNA, the CDR3 is TGTGCCATCAGTGAGTCGGGGGCAGTCTATGGCTACACCTTC. This sequence encodes CAISESGAVYGYTF. The genes are TRBV10-3 and TRBJ1-2; the D gene is possibly TRBD1 (6 bases). CDR3 length: 14 amino acids. Germline values: CDR1 ENHRY, CDR2 SYGVKD. The V end lost 0 bases, the J end lost 4 bases, and 9 bases lay between the germline ends.

Points on this clone: Other DNA sequences in the same sample also yield this CDR3. The J gene is TRBJ2-7, the V gene TRBV29-1, with a tentative D call TRBD1 (6 bases). V was clipped by 3 bases and J by 5 bases, with 17 bases between them. Germline CDR1 SQVTM, CDR2 ANQGSEA. This CDR3 comprises 14 residues. The CDR3 region has the DNA TGCAGCGTTGAGGGTGGCAGGGGAGCTGACGAGCAGTACTTC. This encodes CSVEGGRGADEQYF.

This clone is a singleton in its sample. The chain employs TRBV20-1 and TRBJ1-2; D gene ambiguous. V was pared by 6 bases and J by 8 bases, with 10 bases between. The CDR3 covers 10 residues. From germline, CDR1 is DFQATT and CDR2 SNEGSKA (reference sequence). The CDR3 sequence is CSARSLGYTF. In DNA form, the CDR3 reads TGCAGTGCCAGGTCGCTAGGCTACACCTTC.

The chain uses TRBV25-1 and TRBJ2-1, with D possibly being TRBD2 (5 bases). Germline V lookup: CDR1 MGHDK, CDR2 SYGVNS. Trimming left V 4 bases short and J 0 bases short, with 10 bases between. This CDR3 has 15 residues. CDR3 coding DNA: TGTGCCAGCAGTGGCGGGCAGAGCTCCTACAATGAGCAGTTCTTC. This sequence encodes CASSGGQSSYNEQFF.

CDR3 in DNA: TGTGCCAGCAGTAAAGGGACAGGGGGCATTATCTACGAGCAGTACTTC. It yields the protein CASSKGTGGIIYEQYF. The chain is built from TRBV27 and TRBJ2-7; 12 bases agree with TRBD1. V shed 5 bases and J 3 bases; nucleotides not matched to a gene: 8. CDR3 length: 16 amino acids. Looked up from germline, CDR1 is MNHEY and CDR2 is SMNVEV (reference sequence).

The chain uses TRBV9 and TRBJ2-1, with a tentative D call TRBD2 (5 bases). The length of the CDR3 is 14 residues. The germline V gene encodes CDR1 SGDLS and CDR2 YYNGEE. Trimming took off 0 bases at V and 1 base at J, with 5 bases between the two ends. The CDR3 spells CASSVGLSYNEQFF. DNA for the CDR3: TGTGCCAGCAGCGTAGGACTATCCTACAATGAGCAGTTCTTC.

This sequence joins TRBV7-6 and TRBJ2-3, with D perhaps TRBD2 (7 bases). The CDR3 runs 16 residues. The germline gives CDR1 SGHVS, CDR2 FNYEAQ. The germline V and J ends were trimmed by 5 bases and 0 bases, with 15 bases remaining between them. DNA of the CDR3: TGTGCCAGCAGCGCCCGGGGGGCACGCAGCACAGATACGCAGTATTTT. This encodes CASSARGARSTDTQYF.

The table lists this clone with a count of one. The J gene is TRBJ1-5, the V gene TRBV7-9; D might be TRBD1 (5 bases). CDR1 and CDR2 from the germline V gene are SEHNR and FQNEAQ (reference sequence). The CDR3 length is 15 residues. The germline V and J ends were trimmed by 3 bases and 0 bases, with 9 bases remaining between them. The CDR3 bases are TGTGCCAGCAGCTTGGAGGGACTTAGCAATCAGCCCCAGCATTTT. It yields the protein CASSLEGLSNQPQHF.

This clone was counted a few times. J is TRBJ2-7 and V is TRBV2, with a possible D match to TRBD2 (6 bases). The germline gives CDR1 SNHLY, CDR2 FYNNEI. CDR3 length equals 14 residues. Trimming left V 8 bases short and J 1 base short, with 15 bases between. CDR3 coding DNA: TGTGCCAGCCATGAGGGAGGTCGGTCCTACGAGCAGTACTTC. Its protein is CASHEGGRSYEQYF.

The V call is TRBV7-9, the J call TRBJ1-2, with D maybe TRBD1 (6 bases). V dropped 5 bases and J dropped 4 bases, with 11 bases sitting between them. From germline, CDR1 is SEHNR and CDR2 FQNEAQ (reference sequence). The CDR3 loop spans 13 amino acids. In nucleotides, the CDR3 is TGTGCCAGCAGCCCAGGACAGTTCTATGGCTACACCTTC. Its protein is CASSPGQFYGYTF.

V gene TRBV5-4 combines with J gene TRBJ1-1, with 10 bases matching TRBD1. Germline V lookup: CDR1 SGHNT, CDR2 YYREEE (reference sequence). The CDR3 has 14 amino acids. The V segment lost 6 bases and the J segment 10 bases; nucleotides outside the gene matches: 12. The CDR3 reads CASNRQGALGGAFF. The DNA of the CDR3 is TGTGCCAGCAACCGACAGGGGGCCCTTGGTGGAGCTTTCTTT.

This clone came up once. A junction boundary mismatches the germline segment, possibly from a read error. The chain carries TRBV5-4 and TRBJ2-3; 7 nucleotides align to TRBD1. This CDR3 has 16 amino acids. Germline V gene lookup returns CDR1 SGHNT and CDR2 YYREEE (reference sequence). The CDR3 region has the DNA TGTGCCAGCACCTTGAAGACAGGGAAAGGCACAGATACGCAGTATTTT. Protein: CASTLKTGKGTDTQYF. The complete variable domain, with remaining parts taken from reference TRBV5-4 and TRBJ2-3, reads ETGVTQSPTHLIKTRGQQVTLRCSSQSGHNTVSWYQQALGQGPQFIFQYYREEENGRGNFPPRFSGLQFPNYSSELNVNALELDDSALYLCASTLKTGKGTDTQYFGPGTRLTVL.

The chain uses TRBV9 and TRBJ1-2, with TRBD1 as a possible D gene (5 bases). With 0 bases removed from V and 4 bases from J, the gap between germline ends came to 13 bases. Germline V gene data show CDR1 as SGDLS and CDR2 as YYNGEE. This CDR3 has 15 amino acids. The CDR3 sequence is CASSVGQGTSYGYTF. CDR3 bases: TGTGCCAGCAGCGTAGGTCAGGGAACGAGCTATGGCTACACCTTC.

The chain employs TRBV5-1 and TRBJ2-1, with TRBD2 as a possible D gene (5 bases). The V gene's germline CDR1 is SGHRS and CDR2 YFSETQ. The V end lost 0 bases, the J end lost 7 bases, and 11 bases lay between the germline ends. The CDR3 is made up of 14 amino acids. CDR3 loop: CASSLGEGLNEQFF. As DNA, the CDR3 is TGCGCCAGCAGCTTGGGAGAGGGCTTGAATGAGCAGTTCTTC.

The chain combines TRBV9 with TRBJ2-2, with D perhaps matching TRBD1 (6 bases). Germline values: CDR1 SGDLS, CDR2 YYNGEE. With 0 bases removed from V and 6 bases from J, the gap between germline ends came to 12 bases. CDR3 length: 15 residues. The CDR3: CASSVGRGKAGELFF. CDR3 bases: TGTGCCAGCAGCGTAGGTAGGGGGAAGGCCGGGGAGCTGTTTTTT.

This clone was detected a few times. V and J are TRBV6-7 and TRBJ2-1; D gene ambiguous. TRBV6-7 is filed as an ORF, its function uncertain. The germline V and J ends were trimmed by 2 bases and 0 bases, with 14 bases remaining between them. There are 17 residues in the CDR3. The CDR3 region is CASSYPPAVISYNEQFF. The CDR3 nucleotides are TGTGCCAGCAGTTACCCCCCCGCAGTCATCTCCTACAATGAGCAGTTCTTC.

This sequence joins TRBV2 and TRBJ1-1; D is unresolved. CDR3 length: 13 amino acids. CDR1 SNHLY and CDR2 FYNNEI come from the germline V gene. Trimming left V 7 bases short and J 5 bases short, with 14 bases between. This CDR3 is CASNPGLGTEAFF. CDR3 bases: TGTGCCAGCAATCCGGGGTTGGGAACTGAAGCTTTCTTT.

The rearrangement links TRBV19 to TRBJ1-1; D call uncertain. V was trimmed by 5 bases and J by 7 bases, leaving 11 bases between them. This CDR3 is built from 12 residues. The germline gives CDR1 LNHDA, CDR2 SQIVND (reference sequence). CDR3 DNA sequence: TGTGCCAGTAGTCTCGCCGGTAGTGAAGCTTTCTTT. Its translation: CASSLAGSEAFF.

The chain employs TRBV2 and TRBJ1-2; no firm D call. Per the germline V gene, CDR1 is SNHLY and CDR2 is FYNNEI. This CDR3 has 12 amino acids. With 6 bases removed from V and 8 bases from J, the gap between germline ends came to 13 bases. CDR3 region: CASRYSSEGYTF. DNA for the CDR3: TGTGCCAGCAGATACAGTTCAGAAGGCTACACCTTC.

This sequence joins TRBV19 and TRBJ2-7; maybe TRBD1 (5 bases). CDR3 size: 13 residues. V was shortened by 1 base and J by 4 bases, with 8 bases between the two germline ends. The germline V gene encodes CDR1 LNHDA and CDR2 SQIVND (reference sequence). CDR3 DNA sequence: TGTGCCAGTAGTATAGCTGGGGCGTACGAGCAGTACTTC. Its translation: CASSIAGAYEQYF. Full variable domain (outside the CDR3, taken from reference TRBV19 and TRBJ2-7): DGGITQSPKYLFRKEGQNVTLSCEQNLNHDAMYWYRQDPGQGLRLIYYSQIVNDFQKGDIAEGYSVSREKKESFPLTVTSAQKNPTAFYLCASSIAGAYEQYFGPGTRLTVT.

The chain combines TRBV7-2 with TRBJ2-3, with TRBD1 identical over 7 bases. CDR3 size: 14 residues. Germline CDR1 is SGHTA and CDR2 is FQGNSA. J lost 6 bases, V lost 7 bases, and 10 bases had no gene match. CDR3 bases: TGTGCCAGCAAGACAGGGATCGAGGTGGATACGCAGTATTTT. It yields the protein CASKTGIEVDTQYF.

A single count supports this clone. The chain employs TRBV7-2 and TRBJ1-2; 8 nucleotides align to TRBD1. Trimming cost V 2 bases and J 4 bases; bases outside gene matches: 9. Germline loops: CDR1 SGHTA, CDR2 FQGNSA. The CDR3 extends over 16 amino acids. CDR3 residues: CASSLTGQGSLYGYTF. As DNA, the CDR3 is TGTGCCAGCAGCTTAACCGGACAGGGTTCTCTCTATGGCTACACCTTC. The variable domain in full, completed from reference TRBV7-2 and TRBJ1-2, reads GAGVSQSPSNKVTEKGKDVELRCDPISGHTALYWYRQSLGQGLEFLIYFQGNSAPDKSGLPSDRFSAERTGGSVSTLTIQRTQQEDSAVYLCASSLTGQGSLYGYTFGSGTRLTVV.

The chain has TRBV4-3 and TRBJ1-1; no clear D. This CDR3 has 14 amino acids. From germline, CDR1 is LGHNA and CDR2 YSLEER. V was pared by 2 bases and J by 4 bases, with 11 bases between. The CDR3, as DNA: TGCGCCAGCAGCCAAATGACCGCAGGCACTGAAGCTTTCTTT. This gives the protein CASSQMTAGTEAFF.

The V gene is TRBV4-1, the J gene TRBJ1-1, with TRBD1 matching over 7 bases. Germline assignment: CDR1 MGHRA and CDR2 YSYEKL. The CDR3 covers 15 residues. V was pared by 2 bases and J by 0 bases, with 3 bases of the junction left unmatched. For the CDR3, the DNA is TGCGCCAGCAGCCAAAAGGGACAGATGAACACTGAAGCTTTCTTT. It translates to CASSQKGQMNTEAFF.

J is TRBJ1-1 and V is TRBV7-2; D remains unclear. The V end was cut by 7 bases, the J end by 4 bases, with 16 bases between. This CDR3 comprises 14 residues. Germline V gene lookup returns CDR1 SGHTA and CDR2 FQGNSA. The CDR3 DNA sequence: TGTGCCAGCACCCCGGGTCACTCGAGCACTGAAGCTTTCTTT. Protein sequence: CASTPGHSSTEAFF.

The gene calls are TRBV5-1 and TRBJ2-1; 8 bases match TRBD1. The J segment lost 4 bases and the V segment lost 0 bases, leaving 0 bases of the junction unmatched. CDR3 length equals 14 residues. Germline lookup yields CDR1 SGHRS and CDR2 YFSETQ. CDR3 nucleotide sequence: TGCGCCAGCAGCTTGGACAGGGGGTACAATGAGCAGTTCTTC. Residues: CASSLDRGYNEQFF. Variable domain in full (rest from reference TRBV5-1 and TRBJ2-1): KAGVTQTPRYLIKTRGQQVTLSCSPISGHRSVSWYQQTPGQGLQFLFEYFSETQRNKGNFPGRFSGRQFSNSRSEMNVSTLELGDSALYLCASSLDRGYNEQFFGPGTRLTVL.